This T cell receptor beta chain was observed in a study of cytomegalovirus exposure and HLA in healthy donors. In the study overall: A data release that came early held tens of millions of unique TCRs from HLA-typed donors. Study-wide results and caveats: In a later analysis, V- and J-gene trimming of beta chains associated with a DCLRE1C missense variant, replicated independently. Based on reports, TCR beta sequences accurately predicted HLA-A and HLA-B alleles for most subjects.

Researchers ran the PCR with 60 Vbeta and 13 Jbeta primers. In the authors' methods: A later analysis tallied tens of millions of unique TCR beta chains, around 12 million of them shared. Sequencing was performed with immunoSEQ multiplex PCR; in TCRdb, only in-frame clones are kept and a portion is missing. The DNA was the basis for D and trimming; V, J and clone size are from that table. The sample lists about 140,000 clones, around 72% seen once, with 2% to 2.5% in the top ten. The table lists this clone with a few counts. The antigen is undetermined. The germline V and J ends were trimmed by 6 bases and 3 bases, with 21 bases remaining between them. There are 16 residues in the CDR3. Germline V gene data show CDR1 as SQVTM and CDR2 as ANQGSEA.

The chain combines TRBV29-1 with TRBJ2-1; D might be TRBD1 (6 bases). The sequenced sample was PBMCs. The TCR was taken from a man aged 35 to 55 in good health and CMV-seronegative. The CDR3 sequence: CSVGNRAGTIYNEQFF. The DNA for the CDR3 is TGCAGCGTGGGAAACAGAGCAGGGACAATCTACAATGAGCAGTTCTTC.